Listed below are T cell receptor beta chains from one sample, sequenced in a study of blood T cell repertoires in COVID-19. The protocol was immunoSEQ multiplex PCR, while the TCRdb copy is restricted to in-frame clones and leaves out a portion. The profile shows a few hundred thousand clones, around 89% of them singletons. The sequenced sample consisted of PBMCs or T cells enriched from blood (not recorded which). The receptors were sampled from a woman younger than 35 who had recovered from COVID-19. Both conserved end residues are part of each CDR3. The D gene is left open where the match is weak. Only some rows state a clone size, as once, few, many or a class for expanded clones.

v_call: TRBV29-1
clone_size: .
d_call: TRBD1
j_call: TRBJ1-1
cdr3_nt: TGCAGCGTAGGGACAGGGGTAAGGAACACTGAAGCTTTCTTT
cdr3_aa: CSVGTGVRNTEAFF

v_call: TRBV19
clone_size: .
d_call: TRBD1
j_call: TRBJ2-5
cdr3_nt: TGTGCCAGTAGTAAAGGGACAGTTCAAGAGACCCAGTACTTC
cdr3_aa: CASSKGTVQETQYF

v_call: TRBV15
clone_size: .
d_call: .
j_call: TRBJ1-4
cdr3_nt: TGTGCCACCAGAATAAGGGAAGGCAGGGCCAATGAAAAACTGTTTTTT
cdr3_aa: CATRIREGRANEKLFF

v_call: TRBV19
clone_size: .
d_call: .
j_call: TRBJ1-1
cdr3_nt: TGTGCCAGTAGTATAGTTGTCGACACTGAAGCTTTCTTT
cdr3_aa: CASSIVVDTEAFF

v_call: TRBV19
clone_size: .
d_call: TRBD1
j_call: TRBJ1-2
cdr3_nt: TGTGCCAGTAGTATCCAGGGGGCAGACTATGGCTACACCTTC
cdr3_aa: CASSIQGADYGYTF

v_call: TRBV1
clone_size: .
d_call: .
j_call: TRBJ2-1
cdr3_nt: TGCACCAGCAGCCCGGGGACCACTAGCGGGGTAATCAATGAGCAGTTCTTC
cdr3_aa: CTSSPGTTSGVINEQFF

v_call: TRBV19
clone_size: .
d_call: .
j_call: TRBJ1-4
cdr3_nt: TGTGCCAGTAGTCCTAGGGAGGAAAAACTGTTTTTT
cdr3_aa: CASSPREEKLFF

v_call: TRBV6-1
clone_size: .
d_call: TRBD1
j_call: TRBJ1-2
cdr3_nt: TGTGCCAGCAGTGAAGCATCAGGGGGTTATGGCTACACCTTC
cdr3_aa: CASSEASGGYGYTF

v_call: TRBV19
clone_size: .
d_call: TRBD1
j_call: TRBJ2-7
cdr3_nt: TGTGCCAGTAGTGCAGGGGGCGCGTACGAGCAGTACTTC
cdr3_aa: CASSAGGAYEQYF

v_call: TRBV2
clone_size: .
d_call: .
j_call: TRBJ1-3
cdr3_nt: TGTGCCAGCAGTGAAGTTGGGAGCTCTGGAAACACCATATATTTT
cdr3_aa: CASSEVGSSGNTIYF

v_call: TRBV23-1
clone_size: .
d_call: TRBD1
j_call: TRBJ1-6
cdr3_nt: TGCGCCAGCAGTCAATGGGACAGGCCCTCCTATGACTATAATTCACCCCTCCACTTT
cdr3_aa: CASSQWDRPSYDYNSPLHF

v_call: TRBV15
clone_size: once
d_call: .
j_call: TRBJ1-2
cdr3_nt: TGTGCCACCAGCAGAGATCCCCAGGGCACCGACGGCTACACCTTC
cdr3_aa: CATSRDPQGTDGYTF

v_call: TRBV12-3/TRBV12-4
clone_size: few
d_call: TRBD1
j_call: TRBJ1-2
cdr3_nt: TGTGCCAGTGGGACAGTCTATGGCTACACCTTC
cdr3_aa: CASGTVYGYTF

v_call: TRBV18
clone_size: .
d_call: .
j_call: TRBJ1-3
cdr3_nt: TGTGCCAGCTCAGAAGCCCAGGGTCGTGGGGACACCATATATTTT
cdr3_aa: CASSEAQGRGDTIYF

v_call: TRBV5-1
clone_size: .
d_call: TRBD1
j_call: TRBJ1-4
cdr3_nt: TGCGCCAGCAGCTTGGCCAGGGACAGGAGGGAAAAACTGTTTTTT
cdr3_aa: CASSLARDRREKLFF

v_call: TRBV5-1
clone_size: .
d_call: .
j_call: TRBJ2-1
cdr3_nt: TGCGCCAGCAGCTTTGAAGTCAGGAATGAGCAGTTCTTC
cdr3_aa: CASSFEVRNEQFF

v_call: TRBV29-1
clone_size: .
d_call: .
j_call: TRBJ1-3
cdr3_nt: TGCAGCGTTGAAAACAGCGGAAACACCATATATTTT
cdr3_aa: CSVENSGNTIYF

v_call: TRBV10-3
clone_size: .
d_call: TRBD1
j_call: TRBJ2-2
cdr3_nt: TGTGCCATCAGCGACAGGGGTCAAGGGACCGGGGAGCTGTTTTTT
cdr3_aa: CAISDRGQGTGELFF

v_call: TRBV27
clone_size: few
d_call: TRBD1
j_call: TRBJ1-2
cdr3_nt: TGTGCCAGCACCCGAGGACAGGGGATGGGTGGCTACACCTTC
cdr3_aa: CASTRGQGMGGYTF

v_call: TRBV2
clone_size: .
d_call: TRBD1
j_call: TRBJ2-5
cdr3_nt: TGTGCCAGCAGAGAGGGGGCGGCGACCCGCCAAGAGACCCAGTACTTC
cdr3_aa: CASREGAATRQETQYF

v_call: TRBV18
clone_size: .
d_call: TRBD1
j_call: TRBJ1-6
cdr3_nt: TGTGCCAGCCGGGACAGGGCTTCACCCCTCCACTTT
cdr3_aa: CASRDRASPLHF

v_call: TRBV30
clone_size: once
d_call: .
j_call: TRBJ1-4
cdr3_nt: TGTGCCTACTCCGTTACAGGGAGGGGGGGTGCAACTAATGAAAAACTGTTTTTT
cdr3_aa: CAYSVTGRGGATNEKLFF

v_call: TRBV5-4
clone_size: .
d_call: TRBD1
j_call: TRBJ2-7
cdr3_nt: TGTGCCAGCAGCTTGGCCCCGGGACAGGGCCACTACGAGCAGTACTTC
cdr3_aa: CASSLAPGQGHYEQYF

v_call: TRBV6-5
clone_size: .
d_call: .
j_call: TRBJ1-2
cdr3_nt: TGTGCCAGCAGTCCGGGGGTATATGGCTACACCTTC
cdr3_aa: CASSPGVYGYTF

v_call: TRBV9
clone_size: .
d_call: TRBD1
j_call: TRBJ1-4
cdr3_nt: TGTGCCAGCAGCCCTCGGACAGGTTGGAATGAAAAACTGTTTTTT
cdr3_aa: CASSPRTGWNEKLFF

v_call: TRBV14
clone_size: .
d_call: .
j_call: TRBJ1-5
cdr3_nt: TGTGCCAGCAGCCAAGCAGGCAATCAGCCCCAGCATTTT
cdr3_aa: CASSQAGNQPQHF

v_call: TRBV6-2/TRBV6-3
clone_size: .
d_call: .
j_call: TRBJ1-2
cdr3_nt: TGTGCCAGCAGTCGGGACACCCGAAGGGACAACTATGGCTACACCTTC
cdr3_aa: CASSRDTRRDNYGYTF

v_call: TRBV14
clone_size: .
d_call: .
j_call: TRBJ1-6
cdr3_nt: TGTGCCAGCAGCCAAGACGGCAGGGGCGGTTCACCCCTCCACTTT
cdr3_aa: CASSQDGRGGSPLHF

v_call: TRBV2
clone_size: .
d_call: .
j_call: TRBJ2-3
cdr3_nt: TGTGCCAGCAGTGAAGGCGGCAGACTCACAGATACGCAGTATTTT
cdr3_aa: CASSEGGRLTDTQYF

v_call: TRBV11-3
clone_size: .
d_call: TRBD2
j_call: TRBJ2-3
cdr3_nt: TGTGCCAGCAGCGCGGGGGGGACTAGCGGCACAGATACGCAGTATTTT
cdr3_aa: CASSAGGTSGTDTQYF